The rows below give T cell receptor beta chains drawn from one sample of a study of control samples from healthy donors and cancer patients. The method was immunoSEQ multiplex PCR; TCRdb's version includes in-frame clones alone and lacks a portion of them. There are approximately 150,000 clones in the sample; 91% occur only once, and roughly 3.1% lies in the top ten. Material for sequencing was blood. These receptor sequences come from a man between 25 and 39 years old in good health. Each CDR3 is given with its conserved first and last residue. The D gene is left open where the match is weak. The size field is filled for only some rows; it gives once, few, many or a size class.

v_call: TRBV19; d_call: .; j_call: TRBJ1-5; clone_size: .; cdr3_nt: TGTGCCAGTAGTATAGTTCGAGGTTCTGGGCCCCAGCATTTT; cdr3_aa: CASSIVRGSGPQHF
v_call: TRBV6-6; d_call: .; j_call: TRBJ1-2; clone_size: .; cdr3_nt: TGTGCCAGCAGTCCTACTCCGGCGGGCGGTAGGAACTATGGCTACACCTTC; cdr3_aa: CASSPTPAGGRNYGYTF
v_call: TRBV5-4; d_call: .; j_call: TRBJ2-7; clone_size: .; cdr3_nt: TGTGCCAGCAGTCACCGGGACACCTCCTACGAGCAGTACTTC; cdr3_aa: CASSHRDTSYEQYF
v_call: TRBV3-1/TRBV3-2; d_call: .; j_call: TRBJ1-3; clone_size: few; cdr3_nt: TGTGCCAGCTGCGACAGCCGCTCTGGAAACACCATATATTTT; cdr3_aa: CASCDSRSGNTIYF
v_call: TRBV2; d_call: TRBD1; j_call: TRBJ2-3; clone_size: .; cdr3_nt: TGTGCCAGCATCCAGGGCAGGGGGAGCACAGATACGCAGTATTTT; cdr3_aa: CASIQGRGSTDTQYF
v_call: TRBV9; d_call: .; j_call: TRBJ2-1; clone_size: .; cdr3_nt: TGTGCCAGCAGCGTAGCCCTTATCATCAATGAGCAGTTCTTC; cdr3_aa: CASSVALIINEQFF
v_call: TRBV6-5; d_call: TRBD1; j_call: TRBJ1-5; clone_size: .; cdr3_nt: TGTGCCAGCAGCCTGACAGGGCGGTCGGTTCAGCCCCAGCATTTT; cdr3_aa: CASSLTGRSVQPQHF
v_call: TRBV19; d_call: TRBD1; j_call: TRBJ1-1; clone_size: once; cdr3_nt: TGTGCCAGTAGACCTGGACAGGGAATGGGTACTGAAGCTTTCTTT; cdr3_aa: CASRPGQGMGTEAFF
v_call: TRBV7-9; d_call: TRBD1; j_call: TRBJ1-2; clone_size: .; cdr3_nt: TGTGCCAGCAGCTTAGACCCGACAGGGGGCAGCGATGGCTACACCTTC; cdr3_aa: CASSLDPTGGSDGYTF
v_call: TRBV9; d_call: .; j_call: TRBJ2-1; clone_size: .; cdr3_nt: TGTGCCAGCAGCGTAGGAGGGGGGACCTACAATGAGCAGTTCTTC; cdr3_aa: CASSVGGGTYNEQFF
v_call: TRBV6-1; d_call: .; j_call: TRBJ1-4; clone_size: .; cdr3_nt: TGTGCCAGCAGTGAAGCGCGAGGGTTAAGACTGTTTTTT; cdr3_aa: CASSEARGLRLFF
v_call: TRBV28; d_call: TRBD1; j_call: TRBJ1-2; clone_size: .; cdr3_nt: TGTGCCAGCAGTTTGACGGGACAGGGGACCCTAACCTATGGCTACACCTTC; cdr3_aa: CASSLTGQGTLTYGYTF
v_call: TRBV3-1/TRBV3-2; d_call: .; j_call: TRBJ1-1; clone_size: .; cdr3_nt: TGTGCCAGCAGCCGAGCGGGGGGGAACACTGAAGCTTTCTTT; cdr3_aa: CASSRAGGNTEAFF
v_call: TRBV27; d_call: .; j_call: TRBJ1-4; clone_size: .; cdr3_nt: TGTGCCAGCAGTTTATTATTCAGGGATGCAACTAATGAAAAACTGTTTTTT; cdr3_aa: CASSLLFRDATNEKLFF
v_call: TRBV7-9; d_call: .; j_call: TRBJ2-3; clone_size: .; cdr3_nt: TGTGCCAGCAGCTTGAAGGGAATCGCAGATACGCAGTATTTT; cdr3_aa: CASSLKGIADTQYF
v_call: TRBV28; d_call: .; j_call: TRBJ2-1; clone_size: .; cdr3_nt: TGTGCCAGCAGTTCCCTGACCCCAAGCTCCTACAATGAGCAGTTCTTC; cdr3_aa: CASSSLTPSSYNEQFF
v_call: TRBV6-5; d_call: .; j_call: TRBJ1-2; clone_size: once; cdr3_nt: TGTGCCAGCAGCCAGGGTGCGGGTGGCTATGGCTACACCTTC; cdr3_aa: CASSQGAGGYGYTF